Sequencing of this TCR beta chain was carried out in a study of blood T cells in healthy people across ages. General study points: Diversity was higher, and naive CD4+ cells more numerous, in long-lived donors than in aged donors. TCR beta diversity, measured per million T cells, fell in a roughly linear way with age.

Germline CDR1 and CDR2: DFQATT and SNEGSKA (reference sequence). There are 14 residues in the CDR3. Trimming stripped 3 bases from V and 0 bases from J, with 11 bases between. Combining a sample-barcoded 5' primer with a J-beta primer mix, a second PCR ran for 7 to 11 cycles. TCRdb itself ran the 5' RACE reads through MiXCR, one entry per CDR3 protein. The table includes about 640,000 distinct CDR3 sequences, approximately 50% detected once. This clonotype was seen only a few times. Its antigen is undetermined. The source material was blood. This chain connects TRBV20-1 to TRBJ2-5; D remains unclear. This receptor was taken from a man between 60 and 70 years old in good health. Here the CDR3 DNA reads TGCAGTGCTAGGGGCAGGACCTACCAAGAGACCCAGTACTTC. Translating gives CSARGRTYQETQYF.